These 28 T cell receptor beta chains came from one sample sequenced in a study of shared clonotypes between healthy human individuals (dated by TCRdb to 2018 to 2020). Library preparation was by the immunoSEQ multiplex PCR assay. TCRdb took this table from immuneACCESS and kept in-frame rearrangements with V and J called. Such tables lack part of the clones; where checked against another copy, unresolved V genes explain under half of the gap, and the rest is unexplained. The sample table contains about 2.4 million clones; only one count was recorded for roughly 93% of them. About 0.38% of the sample is in the top ten clones. Sequenced input: naive CD4+ T cells from PBMCs. This sample's cell subset or site label indicates: CD45RA+ positively selected. Every receptor here comes from a man aged 18-30 years in good health. Some clones in this sample may be carry-over from other donors' samples.

The chain combines TRBV6-5 with TRBJ2-1; TRBD1 agrees at 7 bases. Germline V gene sequence: CDR1 MNHEY, CDR2 SVGAGI. V lost 9 bases, J lost 1 base, and 6 bases stayed unmatched. The CDR3 extends over 14 amino acids. The CDR3 bases are TGTGCCAGTCGGGACAGTTCATCCTACAATGAGCAGTTCTTC. This gives the protein CASRDSSSYNEQFF.

The gene calls are TRBV6-5 and TRBJ2-1; TRBD1 aligns across 8 bases. The CDR3 has 15 amino acids. Germline V gives CDR1 MNHEY, CDR2 SVGAGI. V was clipped by 5 bases and J by 4 bases; unmatched bases: 7. Here the CDR3 DNA reads TGTGCCAGCAGTGCAGGGACAGGTATATACAATGAGCAGTTCTTC. Amino acids: CASSAGTGIYNEQFF.

The chain combines TRBV5-1 with TRBJ1-2; a possible D gene is TRBD1 (6 bases). The germline V gene has CDR1 SGHRS and CDR2 YFSETQ. The CDR3 has 17 residues. Trimming shortened V by 0 bases and J by 5 bases, and 20 bases separated the two germline ends. CDR3 sequence reads: CASSLVGALGAGYGYTF. In DNA, the CDR3 is TGCGCCAGCAGCTTGGTCGGTGCTCTGGGGGCGGGATATGGCTACACCTTC.

The rearrangement joins TRBV28 to TRBJ1-2; unclear D gene. The CDR3 is made up of 13 amino acids. Per germline, CDR1 MDHEN and CDR2 SYDVKM. V lost 7 bases and J lost 7, with 16 bases in between. CDR3: CASTRRTDFGYTF. The CDR3 DNA follows: TGTGCCAGCACCCGGAGGACCGATTTTGGCTACACCTTC.

The chain employs TRBV6-6 and TRBJ2-2; D is possibly TRBD2 (5 bases). This CDR3 region has 16 residues. Germline CDR1 reads MNHNY; CDR2 reads SVGAGI (reference sequence). Trimming removed 2 bases at V and 0 bases at J, with 10 bases between. CDR3: CASSYKGATNTGELFF. CDR3 DNA: TGTGCCAGCAGTTACAAGGGAGCTACGAACACCGGGGAGCTGTTTTTT.

This chain connects TRBV4-2 to TRBJ1-2, with D uncertain. The CDR3 spans 13 residues. The germline V gene encodes CDR1 LGHNA and CDR2 YNFKEQ. Between the trimmed V and J ends, which lost 4 bases and 7 bases, there was a span of 13 bases. CDR3 sequence: CASSPLLDGGYTF. The CDR3 DNA sequence: TGTGCCAGCAGCCCCCTCCTGGACGGTGGCTACACCTTC.

The genes are TRBV7-3 and TRBJ2-7, with D possibly being TRBD1 or TRBD2 (5 bases each). Trimming took 2 bases from V and 1 from J, leaving 12 bases between them. CDR3 length: 15 amino acids. CDR1 and CDR2 (germline): SGHTA, FQGTGA. CDR3 nucleotides: TGTGCCAGCAGCTTAGGGTCGGGACGGTCCTACGAGCAGTACTTC. Residues: CASSLGSGRSYEQYF.

V gene TRBV5-1 combines with J gene TRBJ1-4; D may be TRBD1 (6 bases). The CDR3 is 13 amino acids. Germline lookup yields CDR1 SGHRS and CDR2 YFSETQ. Deletions cut 1 base from V and 7 bases from J, with 8 bases between. CDR3 loop: CASSLLGGEKLFF. For the CDR3, the DNA is TGCGCCAGCAGCTTGTTAGGGGGTGAAAAACTGTTTTTT.

This chain uses TRBV19 with TRBJ2-1; 11 positions match TRBD2. With V trimmed by 5 bases and J by 8 bases, 5 bases remained unmatched. Germline V gene data show CDR1 as LNHDA and CDR2 as SQIVND (reference sequence). The CDR3 sequence is 14 residues long. The CDR3 protein is CASSLLAGGYEQFF. CDR3 nucleotide sequence: TGTGCCAGTAGTCTTTTAGCGGGAGGGTATGAGCAGTTCTTC.

The rearrangement joins TRBV5-6 to TRBJ2-1; TRBD2 might be the D (6 bases). Germline CDR1 is SGHDT and CDR2 is YYEEEE. The CDR3 runs 15 residues. The germline V and J ends were trimmed by 5 bases and 4 bases, with 16 bases remaining between them. CDR3 DNA: TGTGCCAGCAGGGCCGGGACTTCCAATTACAATGAGCAGTTCTTC. Encoded protein: CASRAGTSNYNEQFF.

The chain employs TRBV9 and TRBJ2-3; no firm D call. Deletions cut 0 bases from V and 4 bases from J, with 9 bases between. CDR3 length equals 14 residues. Germline CDR1 is SGDLS and CDR2 is YYNGEE. The CDR3: CASSVDAQADTQYF. The CDR3, as DNA: TGTGCCAGCAGCGTAGATGCTCAGGCAGATACGCAGTATTTT.

This chain links TRBV27 with TRBJ1-4, with unresolved D. Per germline, CDR1 MNHEY and CDR2 SMNVEV (reference sequence). Trimming removed 2 bases from V and 6 bases from J, with 13 bases in between. The CDR3 loop spans 15 amino acids. The CDR3 loop reads CASSLALPTHEKLFF. The CDR3 DNA reads TGTGCCAGCAGTTTAGCCCTCCCGACTCATGAAAAACTGTTTTTT.

The chain combines TRBV6-5 with TRBJ1-5; D might be TRBD1 (5 bases). Germline V gene lookup returns CDR1 MNHEY and CDR2 SVGAGI. V gave up 5 bases and J gave up 1 base, with 12 bases separating them. The CDR3 is 15 residues long. CDR3 residues: CASSPIRGSNQPQHF. The CDR3 DNA is TGTGCCAGCAGTCCGATAAGGGGAAGCAATCAGCCCCAGCATTTT.

This chain uses TRBV5-4 with TRBJ2-2, with D tentatively TRBD1 (5 bases). The germline CDR1 and CDR2 sequences are SGHNT and YYREEE (reference sequence). The V end lost 2 bases, the J end lost 3 bases, and 11 bases lay between the germline ends. The CDR3 contains 15 residues. DNA for the CDR3: TGTGCCAGCAGCTTTTCGACAGACTACACCGGGGAGCTGTTTTTT. Amino acid sequence: CASSFSTDYTGELFF.

V and J are TRBV28 and TRBJ1-1; a possible D gene is TRBD1 (5 bases). The length of the CDR3 is 14 residues. Per germline, CDR1 MDHEN and CDR2 SYDVKM. The V and J ends lost 3 bases and 4 bases respectively, with 12 bases between them. In DNA, the CDR3 is TGTGCCAGCAGTTTGGGGGAAAAGGGCACTGAAGCTTTCTTT. This codes for CASSLGEKGTEAFF.

The rearrangement joins TRBV9 to TRBJ2-3, with D possibly TRBD2 on 6 matching bases. Germline lookup yields CDR1 SGDLS and CDR2 YYNGEE. The CDR3 is 16 residues long. The V and J ends lost 0 bases and 2 bases respectively, with 13 bases between them. The CDR3 reads CASSVGAGLYTDTQYF. The CDR3 DNA reads as TGTGCCAGCAGCGTAGGAGCGGGTCTGTACACAGATACGCAGTATTTT.

The chain carries TRBV7-2 and TRBJ2-7; TRBD1 agrees at 9 bases. This CDR3 is 15 amino acids long. The J segment lost 3 bases and the V segment lost 4 bases, leaving 7 bases of the junction unmatched. The V gene's germline CDR1 is SGHTA and CDR2 FQGNSA. Here the CDR3 DNA reads TGTGCCAGCAGCTCCGTACTGGGACAGGGCTACGAGCAGTACTTC. It encodes CASSSVLGQGYEQYF. Full variable domain (outside the CDR3, taken from reference TRBV7-2 and TRBJ2-7): GAGVSQSPSNKVTEKGKDVELRCDPISGHTALYWYRQSLGQGLEFLIYFQGNSAPDKSGLPSDRFSAERTGGSVSTLTIQRTQQEDSAVYLCASSSVLGQGYEQYFGPGTRLTVT.

This chain uses TRBV18 with TRBJ1-1; TRBD1 matches at 10 bases. Unmatched junction bases numbered 4, after V lost 5 bases and J lost 4 bases. The CDR3 has 14 residues. Germline CDR1 is KGHSH and CDR2 is LQKENI. For the CDR3, the DNA is TGTGCCAGCTCATCCCGGGACAGGGGCACTGAAGCTTTCTTT. Translating gives CASSSRDRGTEAFF.

The chain carries TRBV19 and TRBJ1-4, with TRBD1 matching over 8 bases. After removal of 5 bases from V and 4 bases from J, the junction contained 9 bases not matched to a gene. Germline-derived CDR1 and CDR2 are LNHDA and SQIVND (reference sequence). The CDR3 totals 16 residues. In DNA, the CDR3 is TGTGCCAGTAGTCCGAACCCAGGGGGCCATAATGAAAAACTGTTTTTT. It codes for CASSPNPGGHNEKLFF.

This clone was detected a few times. The sample has other DNA sequences that encode this CDR3 too. This chain uses TRBV5-1 with TRBJ2-5; TRBD1 aligns across 12 bases. The CDR3 extends over 15 amino acids. The J segment lost 5 bases and the V segment lost 0 bases, leaving 2 bases of the junction unmatched. CDR1 and CDR2 from the germline V gene are SGHRS and YFSETQ. The CDR3 reads CASSLAGTGGETQYF. The CDR3 bases are TGCGCCAGCAGCTTGGCCGGGACAGGGGGCGAGACCCAGTACTTC.

The chain recombines TRBV27 with TRBJ1-1, with 7 bases lining up with TRBD1. The V and J ends lost 5 bases and 1 base, in that order; junction bases with no gene match: 7. This CDR3 is built from 15 residues. Per germline, CDR1 MNHEY and CDR2 SMNVEV (reference sequence). The CDR3 DNA is TGTGCCAGCAGTCTAACAGGGGTTTGGAACACTGAAGCTTTCTTT. Translation gives CASSLTGVWNTEAFF.

The chain combines TRBV10-2 with TRBJ1-5; tentative D call: TRBD1 (6 bases). In germline, CDR1 is WSHSY, CDR2 SAAADI. The CDR3 spans 13 residues. V was pared by 6 bases and J by 3 bases, with 9 bases between. In nucleotides, the CDR3 is TGCGCCAGCAGCGGACAGTTCAATCAGCCCCAGCATTTT. Its protein is CASSGQFNQPQHF.

This chain connects TRBV2 to TRBJ1-2; tentatively, D is TRBD1 (5 bases). Germline V gene sequence: CDR1 SNHLY, CDR2 FYNNEI. The ends were cut back, 6 bases at V and 8 bases at J, with 13 bases in the middle. CDR3 size: 12 residues. The CDR3 region has the DNA TGTGCCAGCAGGCGGGGAGGGGAAGGCTACACCTTC. Amino acids: CASRRGGEGYTF.

As regards this clone: The sample contains more than one DNA sequence encoding this CDR3. The V gene is TRBV7-6, the J gene TRBJ2-7, with D unclear. CDR1 is SGHVS, CDR2 FNYEAQ, per germline. Trimming cost V 5 bases and J 1 base, with 3 bases left between them. The CDR3 extends over 11 amino acids. The chain's CDR3 is CASSPSYEQYF. CDR3 sequence (DNA): TGTGCCAGCAGCCCGTCCTACGAGCAGTACTTC.

This clone was observed once. The CDR3 here is CASSPPRGSFLTDTQYF. The DNA for the CDR3 is TGTGCCAGCAGTCCCCCGAGGGGGAGTTTCCTCACAGATACGCAGTATTTT. V gene TRBV28 combines with J gene TRBJ2-3, with TRBD1 as a possible D gene (6 bases). CDR1 is MDHEN, CDR2 SYDVKM, per germline. The CDR3 sequence is 17 residues long. V was shortened by 5 bases and J by 2 bases, with 20 bases between the two germline ends. Variable domain in full (rest from reference TRBV28 and TRBJ2-3): DVKVTQSSRYLVKRTGEKVFLECVQDMDHENMFWYRQDPGLGLRLIYFSYDVKMKEKGDIPEGYSVSREKKERFSLILESASTNQTSMYLCASSPPRGSFLTDTQYFGPGTRLTVL.

The chain links TRBV9 to TRBJ1-2, with TRBD1 as a possible D gene (6 bases). Germline-derived CDR1 and CDR2 are SGDLS and YYNGEE. The germline V and J ends were trimmed by 1 base and 8 bases, with 9 bases remaining between them. This CDR3 comprises 12 residues. The CDR3 bases are TGTGCCAGCAGCGTACGGGGGCACGGCTACACCTTC. Translation gives CASSVRGHGYTF.

The rearrangement joins TRBV7-2 to TRBJ1-1, with D uncertain. The CDR3 totals 12 residues. Trimming took off 2 bases at V and 4 bases at J, with 5 bases between the two ends. The germline CDR1 and CDR2 sequences are SGHTA and FQGNSA. DNA for the CDR3: TGTGCCAGCAGCTTACTTCCCACTGAAGCTTTCTTT. It encodes CASSLLPTEAFF.

In DNA form, the CDR3 reads TGTGCCAGCAGTTACTCGGCGGTGAACACTGAAGCTTTCTTT. It yields the protein CASSYSAVNTEAFF. V usage is TRBV6-6 and J usage is TRBJ1-1; the D is unclear. Germline V gene sequence: CDR1 MNHNY, CDR2 SVGAGI (reference sequence). The V end lost 0 bases, the J end lost 0 bases, and 5 bases lay between the germline ends. This CDR3 has 14 amino acids.